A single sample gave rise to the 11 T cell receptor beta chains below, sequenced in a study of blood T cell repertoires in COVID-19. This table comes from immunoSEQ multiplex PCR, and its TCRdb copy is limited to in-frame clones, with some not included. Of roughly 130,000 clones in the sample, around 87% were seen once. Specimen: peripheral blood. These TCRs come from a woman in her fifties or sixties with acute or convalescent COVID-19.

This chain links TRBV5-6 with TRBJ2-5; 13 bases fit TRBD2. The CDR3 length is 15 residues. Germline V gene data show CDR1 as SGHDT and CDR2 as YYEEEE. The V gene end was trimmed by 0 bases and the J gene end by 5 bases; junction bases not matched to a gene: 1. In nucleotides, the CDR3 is TGTGCCAGCAGCTTGGCGGGACTAGCGGGGGAGACCCAGTACTTC. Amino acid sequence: CASSLAGLAGETQYF.

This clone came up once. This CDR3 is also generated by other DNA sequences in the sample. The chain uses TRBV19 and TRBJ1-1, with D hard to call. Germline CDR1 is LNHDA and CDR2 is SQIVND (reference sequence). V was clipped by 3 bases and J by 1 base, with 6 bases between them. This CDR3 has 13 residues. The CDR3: CASSITGNTEAFF. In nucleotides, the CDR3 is TGTGCCAGTAGTATCACGGGGAACACTGAAGCTTTCTTT.

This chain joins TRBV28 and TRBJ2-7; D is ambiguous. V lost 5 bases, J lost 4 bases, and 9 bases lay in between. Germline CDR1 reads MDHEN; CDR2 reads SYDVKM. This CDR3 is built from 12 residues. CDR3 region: CASSAARYEQYF. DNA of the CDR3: TGTGCCAGCAGTGCTGCTAGATACGAGCAGTACTTC.

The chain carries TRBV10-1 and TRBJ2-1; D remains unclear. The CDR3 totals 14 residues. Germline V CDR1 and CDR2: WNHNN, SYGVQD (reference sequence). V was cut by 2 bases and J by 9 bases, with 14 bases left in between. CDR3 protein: CASSEHAVRSEQFF. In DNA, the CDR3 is TGCGCCAGCAGTGAGCATGCGGTCCGCAGTGAGCAGTTCTTC.

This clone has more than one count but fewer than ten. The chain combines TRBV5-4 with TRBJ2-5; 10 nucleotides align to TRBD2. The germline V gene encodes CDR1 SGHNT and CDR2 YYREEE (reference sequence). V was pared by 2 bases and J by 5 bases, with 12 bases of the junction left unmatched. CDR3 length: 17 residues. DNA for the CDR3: TGTGCCAGCAGCTTAGGGACTAGCGCTCCGTCCTTGGAGACCCAGTACTTC. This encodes CASSLGTSAPSLETQYF.

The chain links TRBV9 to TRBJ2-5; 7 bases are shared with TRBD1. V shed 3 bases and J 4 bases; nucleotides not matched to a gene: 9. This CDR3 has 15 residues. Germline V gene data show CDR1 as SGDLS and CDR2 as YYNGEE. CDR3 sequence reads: CASSATGVLGETQYF. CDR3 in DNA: TGTGCCAGCAGCGCCACAGGGGTGTTAGGAGAGACCCAGTACTTC.

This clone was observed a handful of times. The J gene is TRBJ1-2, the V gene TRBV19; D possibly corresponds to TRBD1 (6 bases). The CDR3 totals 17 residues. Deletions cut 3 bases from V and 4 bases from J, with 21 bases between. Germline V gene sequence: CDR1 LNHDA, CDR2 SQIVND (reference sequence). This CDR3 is CASSMSSTGTSLYGYTF. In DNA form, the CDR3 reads TGTGCCAGTAGTATGTCCTCTACAGGGACCTCGCTCTATGGCTACACCTTC.

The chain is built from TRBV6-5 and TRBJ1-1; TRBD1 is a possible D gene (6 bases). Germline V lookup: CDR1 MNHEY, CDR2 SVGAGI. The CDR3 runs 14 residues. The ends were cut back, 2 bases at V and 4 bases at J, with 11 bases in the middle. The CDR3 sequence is CASSYGGGFTEAFF. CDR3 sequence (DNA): TGTGCCAGCAGTTACGGGGGGGGCTTCACTGAAGCTTTCTTT.

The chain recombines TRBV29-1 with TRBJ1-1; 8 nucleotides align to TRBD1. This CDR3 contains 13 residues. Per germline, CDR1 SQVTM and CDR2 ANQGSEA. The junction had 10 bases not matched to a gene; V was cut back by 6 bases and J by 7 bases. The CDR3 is CSVGRQGPGEAFF. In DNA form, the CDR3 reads TGCAGCGTGGGAAGACAGGGGCCCGGTGAAGCTTTCTTT.

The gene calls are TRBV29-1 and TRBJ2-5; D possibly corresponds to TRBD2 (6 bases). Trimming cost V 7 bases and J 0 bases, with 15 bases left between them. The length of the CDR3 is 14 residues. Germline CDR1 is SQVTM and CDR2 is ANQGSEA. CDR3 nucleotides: TGCAGCGCCCGCGTGTGGGGGGACCAAGAGACCCAGTACTTC. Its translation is CSARVWGDQETQYF.

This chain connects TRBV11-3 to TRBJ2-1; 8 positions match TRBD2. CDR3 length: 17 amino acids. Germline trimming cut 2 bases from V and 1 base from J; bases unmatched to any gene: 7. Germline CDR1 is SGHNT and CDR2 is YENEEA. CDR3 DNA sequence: TGTGCCAGCAGCTTACGGGGGGGCGGGAGTTCCTACAATGAGCAGTTCTTC. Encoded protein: CASSLRGGGSSYNEQFF.